What follows are 29 T cell receptor beta chains derived from one specimen sequenced in a study of T cell responses to AZD1222 COVID-19 vaccine. Sequencing used immunoSEQ multiplex PCR; TCRdb keeps in-frame clones, though not all of them. The sample lists approximately 150,000 clones; roughly 87% were seen once. The sequencing used peripheral blood, collected 28 days after the second AZD1222 dose. These receptors were collected from an adult who received the AZD1222 COVID-19 vaccine.

Only a few counts were recorded for this clone. CDR3 DNA: TGTGCCAGCAGAATCGGGGGAAATTCTGTACGCTATGGCTACACCTTC. This encodes CASRIGGNSVRYGYTF. This chain joins TRBV28 and TRBJ1-2; perhaps TRBD1 as D (5 bases). From germline, CDR1 is MDHEN and CDR2 SYDVKM. The V end lost 6 bases, the J end lost 4 bases, and 21 bases lay between the germline ends. This CDR3 comprises 16 residues.

The rearrangement uses TRBV4-3 and TRBJ2-1; 8 positions agree with TRBD2. This CDR3 spans 16 amino acids. The junction had 4 bases not matched to a gene; V was cut back by 3 bases and J by 0 bases. Germline V gives CDR1 LGHNA, CDR2 YSLEER. The CDR3 is CASSQGSGSSYNEQFF. The CDR3 nucleotides are TGCGCCAGCAGCCAGGGAAGCGGGAGCTCCTACAATGAGCAGTTCTTC.

The chain links TRBV6-5 to TRBJ1-2, with 8 positions matching TRBD1. The CDR3 is 12 amino acids. With 6 bases clipped from V and 4 bases from J, the junction kept 1 base outside the gene matches. CDR1 and CDR2 (germline): MNHEY, SVGAGI. The CDR3 coding sequence is TGTGCCAGCAGCGGACAGGGCTATGGCTACACCTTC. Protein sequence: CASSGQGYGYTF.

CDR3 DNA sequence: TGTGCCAGCAGTGAAATGGAGAATGAGCAGTTCTTC. The encoded protein is CASSEMENEQFF. The J gene is TRBJ2-1, the V gene TRBV2, with unresolved D. This CDR3 region has 12 residues. Trimming took 2 bases from V and 7 from J, leaving 6 bases between them. Germline-derived CDR1 and CDR2 are SNHLY and FYNNEI.

V gene TRBV3-1 (or the pseudogene TRBV3-2) combines with J gene TRBJ1-5; D is ambiguous. This CDR3 has 14 amino acids. The V and J ends lost 2 bases and 9 bases respectively, with 14 bases between them. Germline V lookup: CDR1 LGHDT, CDR2 YNNKEL (reference sequence). The CDR3 is CASSQRQTSGPQHF. The CDR3 DNA reads as TGTGCCAGCAGCCAAAGGCAGACCTCAGGGCCCCAGCATTTT.

The chain links TRBV7-9 to TRBJ1-3, with D perhaps matching TRBD1 (5 bases). This CDR3 region has 15 residues. Between the trimmed V and J ends, which lost 2 bases and 0 bases, there was a span of 8 bases. The germline CDR1 and CDR2 sequences are SEHNR and FQNEAQ (reference sequence). The CDR3 reads CASSLKGDSGNTIYF. CDR3 bases: TGTGCCAGCAGCTTAAAAGGGGACTCTGGAAACACCATATATTTT.

The chain employs TRBV7-9 and TRBJ1-1; the D gene is possibly TRBD1 (6 bases). Germline CDR1 and CDR2: SEHNR and FQNEAQ (reference sequence). Trimming removed 6 bases at V and 3 bases at J, with 11 bases between. The CDR3 extends over 13 amino acids. The CDR3 loop reads CASRNREDTEAFF. Written as DNA, the CDR3 is TGTGCCAGCAGAAACAGGGAGGACACTGAAGCTTTCTTT.

The chain recombines TRBV7-2 with TRBJ2-7; the D gene is possibly TRBD1 (5 bases). This CDR3 has 15 amino acids. CDR1 and CDR2 (germline): SGHTA, FQGNSA. Trimming stripped 0 bases from V and 3 bases from J, with 12 bases between. Here the CDR3 DNA reads TGTGCCAGCAGCTTAGCTACAGGATTCTACTACGAGCAGTACTTC. It is translated as CASSLATGFYYEQYF.

The J gene is TRBJ2-1, the V gene TRBV6-5; 8 positions agree with TRBD2. Unmatched junction bases numbered 12, after V lost 6 bases and J lost 8 bases. Germline CDR1 is MNHEY and CDR2 is SVGAGI. The CDR3 is 15 residues long. DNA of the CDR3: TGTGCCAGCAGGCTACGGGGCGGAGCGGGAGATGAGCAGTTCTTC. As protein: CASRLRGGAGDEQFF.

CDR3 sequence reads: CASSRQGGASGNKDTQYF. CDR3 sequence (DNA): TGTGCCAGCAGCCGTCAGGGGGGGGCTAGCGGGAATAAAGATACGCAGTATTTT. The V gene is TRBV7-2, the J gene TRBJ2-3; TRBD2 aligns across 9 bases. After removal of 5 bases from V and 5 bases from J, the junction contained 17 bases not matched to a gene. CDR1 SGHTA and CDR2 FQGNSA come from the germline V gene. This CDR3 has 18 residues.

The chain carries TRBV2 and TRBJ2-5; D is perhaps TRBD1 or TRBD2 (5 bases each). The V and J ends lost 7 bases and 2 bases respectively, with 14 bases between them. CDR3 length: 14 residues. CDR1 is SNHLY, CDR2 FYNNEI, per germline. The CDR3 DNA reads as TGTGCCAGCACTGCGGGTGCAGGGCAAGAGACCCAGTACTTC. This codes for CASTAGAGQETQYF.

This chain connects TRBV27 to TRBJ2-7; D possibly matches TRBD1 or TRBD2 (5 bases each). The CDR3 has 15 amino acids. V lost 5 bases to trimming and J lost 3 bases, with 17 bases between them. Germline V gene sequence: CDR1 MNHEY, CDR2 SMNVEV (reference sequence). The CDR3 here is CASSINPGPYYEQYF. The DNA of the CDR3 is TGTGCCAGCAGTATAAATCCGGGGCCCTACTACGAGCAGTACTTC.

The chain combines TRBV6-2 or TRBV6-3 with TRBJ2-1, with D unclear. The V gene's germline CDR1 is MNHEY and CDR2 SVGEGT. CDR3 length: 15 amino acids. V was shortened by 4 bases and J by 0 bases, with 10 bases between the two germline ends. CDR3 nucleotides: TGTGCCAGCAGTTTGGCCCGCAGCTCCTACAATGAGCAGTTCTTC. Residues: CASSLARSSYNEQFF.

This chain joins TRBV29-1 and TRBJ2-1; 8 positions match TRBD2. Trimming at V came to 2 bases and at J to 9 bases, leaving 9 bases not matched to a gene. The CDR3 spans 14 residues. Germline V gives CDR1 SQVTM, CDR2 ANQGSEA. CDR3 in DNA: TGCAGCGTTGAATTGGTAGCGGGGTACGGTGAGCAGTTCTTC. Encoded protein: CSVELVAGYGEQFF.

The rearrangement links TRBV27 to TRBJ2-7; 9 bases line up with TRBD1. The CDR3 is 15 residues long. Germline V gene lookup returns CDR1 MNHEY and CDR2 SMNVEV (reference sequence). The J segment lost 3 bases and the V segment lost 5 bases, leaving 8 bases of the junction unmatched. The chain's CDR3 is CASSVTGQGFYEQYF. The CDR3 DNA reads as TGTGCCAGCAGTGTGACGGGACAGGGTTTCTACGAGCAGTACTTC.

This chain connects TRBV11-2 to TRBJ2-6; D is ambiguous. The germline V gene has CDR1 SGHAT and CDR2 FQNNGV. Trimming pared 4 bases from V and 2 bases from J, leaving 9 bases between. This CDR3 is built from 15 residues. CDR3 DNA sequence: TGTGCCAGCAGCTCTATTCGGACTGGGGCCAACGTCCTGACTTTC. Residues: CASSSIRTGANVLTF.

The chain links TRBV24-1 to TRBJ2-1; 9 positions agree with TRBD1. Germline trimming cut 4 bases from V and 7 bases from J; bases unmatched to any gene: 16. The CDR3 runs to 18 residues. CDR1 KGHDR and CDR2 SFDVKD come from the germline V gene. As DNA, the CDR3 is TGTGCCACCAGTGACTTGGGACAGGGCTTTAGGGATAAGAATGAGCAGTTCTTC. Protein: CATSDLGQGFRDKNEQFF.

About this clone itself: In the same sample, other DNA sequences code for this CDR3. The V gene is TRBV29-1, the J gene TRBJ2-7; TRBD1 agrees at 9 bases. Germline CDR1 and CDR2: SQVTM and ANQGSEA. Trimming removed 3 bases from V and 3 bases from J; junction bases left unmatched: 0. This CDR3 region has 12 residues. The CDR3 protein is CSVEGQGYEQYF. Written as DNA, the CDR3 is TGCAGCGTTGAGGGACAGGGCTACGAGCAGTACTTC.

This rearrangement joins TRBV7-2 to TRBJ1-2, with D possibly TRBD1 on 5 matching bases. This CDR3 has 14 amino acids. The germline V and J ends were trimmed by 5 bases and 6 bases, with 16 bases remaining between them. Germline CDR1 reads SGHTA; CDR2 reads FQGNSA. The CDR3 DNA sequence: TGTGCCAGCAGCATAAACGGCCCCAGGGATGGCTACACCTTC. Amino acids: CASSINGPRDGYTF. Full variable domain (remainder filled in from reference TRBV7-2 and TRBJ1-2): GAGVSQSPSNKVTEKGKDVELRCDPISGHTALYWYRQSLGQGLEFLIYFQGNSAPDKSGLPSDRFSAERTGGSVSTLTIQRTQQEDSAVYLCASSINGPRDGYTFGSGTRLTVV.

The chain employs TRBV6-1 and TRBJ2-5; TRBD2 matches at 9 bases. The ends lost 0 bases at V and 5 bases at J; junction bases unmatched: 13. This CDR3 comprises 18 residues. Germline CDR1 MNHNS, CDR2 SASEGT. Here the CDR3 reads CASSEAGTSFLKLETQYF. CDR3 nucleotide sequence: TGTGCCAGCAGTGAAGCTGGGACTAGCTTTCTAAAGCTGGAGACCCAGTACTTC.

The rearrangement links TRBV2 to TRBJ2-7; 10 bases are a match to TRBD1. Germline V CDR1 and CDR2: SNHLY, FYNNEI. CDR3 length: 14 amino acids. Trimming took 6 bases from V and 3 from J; bases not matched to a gene: 5. In DNA form, the CDR3 reads TGTGCCAGCAGGCGGGACAGGGGTTTCTACGAGCAGTACTTC. This gives the protein CASRRDRGFYEQYF. Combining the CDR3 with reference TRBV2 and TRBJ2-7 gives the whole variable domain EPEVTQTPSHQVTQMGQEVILRCVPISNHLYFYWYRQILGQKVEFLVSFYNNEISEKSEIFDDQFSVERPDGSNFTLKIRSTKLEDSAMYFCASRRDRGFYEQYFGPGTRLTVT.

This clone was seen a single time. The rearrangement uses TRBV6-6 and TRBJ2-2; no firm D call. V was cut by 4 bases and J by 3 bases, with 9 bases left in between. Germline CDR1 reads MNHNY; CDR2 reads SVGAGI (reference sequence). The CDR3 consists of 14 residues. CDR3 sequence reads: CASSSTRDTGELFF. Written as DNA, the CDR3 is TGTGCCAGCAGTTCGACACGAGACACCGGGGAGCTGTTTTTT.

This sequence joins TRBV7-2 and TRBJ2-5; maybe TRBD1 (6 bases). The germline V and J ends were trimmed by 2 bases and 7 bases, with 14 bases remaining between them. Germline V CDR1 and CDR2: SGHTA, FQGNSA. The CDR3 length is 14 residues. DNA for the CDR3: TGTGCCAGCAGCTTATCCCGGACAGTTGGGACCCAGTACTTC. This gives the protein CASSLSRTVGTQYF. The whole variable domain, filled in from reference TRBV7-2 and TRBJ2-5, reads GAGVSQSPSNKVTEKGKDVELRCDPISGHTALYWYRQSLGQGLEFLIYFQGNSAPDKSGLPSDRFSAERTGGSVSTLTIQRTQQEDSAVYLCASSLSRTVGTQYFGPGTRLLVL.

The chain has TRBV7-8 and TRBJ2-7, with TRBD2 matching over 12 bases. This CDR3 is 16 amino acids long. Looked up from germline, CDR1 is SGHVS and CDR2 is FQNEAQ. Losses at the gene ends were 2 bases for V and 3 bases for J; bases not matched to a gene: 5. CDR3 residues: CASSLSLAGGLYEQYF. The CDR3 DNA follows: TGTGCCAGCAGCTTAAGTCTAGCGGGAGGGCTCTACGAGCAGTACTTC.

The V and J genes are TRBV6-6 and TRBJ2-5; 8 nucleotides align to TRBD1. The germline V gene has CDR1 MNHNY and CDR2 SVGAGI (reference sequence). This CDR3 spans 14 amino acids. Trimming removed 7 bases from V and 2 bases from J; junction bases left unmatched: 6. The CDR3 coding sequence is TGTGCCAGCACCGGGACAGGCCAACAAGAGACCCAGTACTTC. It encodes CASTGTGQQETQYF.

This chain uses TRBV28 with TRBJ1-5; TRBD1 agrees at 10 bases. Germline V gene lookup returns CDR1 MDHEN and CDR2 SYDVKM. The V and J ends lost 5 bases and 8 bases, in that order; junction bases with no gene match: 6. The CDR3 runs 14 residues. CDR3 sequence (DNA): TGTGCCAGCAGTGGACAGGGGGGTGTGAAGCCCCAGCATTTT. As protein: CASSGQGGVKPQHF.

This clone was picked up one time. This chain links TRBV6-5 with TRBJ1-2; no clear D. Trimming shortened V by 7 bases and J by 4 bases, and 13 bases separated the two germline ends. CDR1 and CDR2 (germline): MNHEY, SVGAGI. The CDR3 has 13 residues. This CDR3 reads CASTLGGLYGYTF. Written as DNA, the CDR3 is TGTGCCAGCACCCTGGGAGGGCTCTATGGCTACACCTTC.

Only one count was recorded for this clone. The chain links TRBV2 to TRBJ1-5; D call uncertain. CDR1 SNHLY and CDR2 FYNNEI come from the germline V gene. This CDR3 region has 15 residues. V was shortened by 6 bases and J by 0 bases, with 12 bases between the two germline ends. CDR3 nucleotide sequence: TGTGCCAGCAGATGGACGGTGAATAGCAATCAGCCCCAGCATTTT. It is translated as CASRWTVNSNQPQHF.

The genes are TRBV27 and TRBJ1-1; 9 positions match TRBD1. Per germline, CDR1 MNHEY and CDR2 SMNVEV (reference sequence). This CDR3 spans 13 amino acids. Trimming removed 8 bases from V and 2 bases from J; junction bases left unmatched: 3. This CDR3 is CASGGQGNTEAFF. The CDR3 DNA sequence: TGTGCCAGCGGGGGACAGGGTAACACTGAAGCTTTCTTT.